This TCR beta chain was profiled in a study of cytomegalovirus exposure and HLA in healthy donors. Notes on the study in general: Among the CMV-associated chains, three were confirmed in vitro as specific for CMV antigens. Per a prior analysis, the majority of TCR beta V segments were productive roughly 87% or roughly 30% of the time. More than 150 TCR beta chains were listed as cytomegalovirus-associated. Of the V segments, some could not be distinguished, including TRBV6-2 and TRBV6-3, and were excluded.

Regarding this clone: No antigen is known for it.

The CDR3 length is 14 residues. V lost 2 bases and J 6 bases, leaving 11 bases between the germline ends. The germline V gene has CDR1 MNHEY and CDR2 SVGAGI. In the PCR, 60 Vbeta and 13 Jbeta primers were used. TCRdb's copy holds only in-frame clones and misses some; the assay was immunoSEQ multiplex PCR. The sample table sets out 50,000 to 80,000 clones. The clonotype originates from a woman aged 18 to 35 in good health and CMV-seronegative. The V and J genes are TRBV6-5 and TRBJ1-5; the D gene is possibly TRBD1 (5 bases). The sequencing sample was made of PBMCs. CDR3 in DNA: TGTGCCAGCAGTTACGACAGATACGTTCAGCCCCAGCATTTT. This sequence encodes CASSYDRYVQPQHF.